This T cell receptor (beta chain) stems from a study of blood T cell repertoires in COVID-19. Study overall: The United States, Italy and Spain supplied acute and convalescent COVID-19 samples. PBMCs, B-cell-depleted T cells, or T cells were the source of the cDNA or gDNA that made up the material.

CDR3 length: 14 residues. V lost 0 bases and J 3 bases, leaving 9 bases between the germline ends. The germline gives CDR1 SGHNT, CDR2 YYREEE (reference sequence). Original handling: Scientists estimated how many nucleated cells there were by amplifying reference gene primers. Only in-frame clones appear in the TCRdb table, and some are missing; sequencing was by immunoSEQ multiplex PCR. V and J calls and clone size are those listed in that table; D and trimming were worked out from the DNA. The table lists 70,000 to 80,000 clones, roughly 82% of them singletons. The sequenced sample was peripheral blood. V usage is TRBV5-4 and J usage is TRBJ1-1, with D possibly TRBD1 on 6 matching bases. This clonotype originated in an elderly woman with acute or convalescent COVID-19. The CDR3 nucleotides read TGTGCCAGCAGCTTGGCCGGACAGTACACTGAAGCTTTCTTT. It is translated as CASSLAGQYTEAFF.